One T cell receptor (beta chain) is described in this entry. No antigen is known for it. The V gene end was trimmed by 9 bases and the J gene end by 3 bases; junction bases not matched to a gene: 13. Germline V gene lookup returns CDR1 LNHDA and CDR2 SQIVND (reference sequence). The CDR3 is 16 amino acids. According to the study, genomic DNA was the template for TCR beta VDJ and CDR3 profiling. TCRdb re-analysed the reads in MiXCR, keeping a single row per CDR3 protein. This repertoire shows 200,000 to 250,000 distinct CDR3 sequences, approximately 35% found once; its top ten account for about 1.1%. This entry belongs to a study of CD8+CD57+ T cells in acquired aplastic anemia. As for the study in general: Sorted CD4+ plus CD8+ cells gave DNA averaging roughly 3 ug. Sequencing produced an average of around 11 million reads per healthy donor for CD4+ cells. Study conclusions and caveats: The study identified roughly 29 CD8+ CDR3 sequences shared by patients and controls. The study found no significant CD8+ Simpson's diversity difference between patients and controls.

This receptor was identified in a human donor in good health, serving as a control. The sequenced sample consisted of sorted CD4+, CD8+, or CD8+CD57+ T cells (not recorded which) from PBMCs. The chain links TRBV19 to TRBJ2-3; 9 bases are a match to TRBD2. The CDR3 is CASSPWASGETDTQYF. The CDR3 DNA reads TGTGCCAGCTCACCTTGGGCTAGCGGGGAAACAGATACGCAGTATTTT.